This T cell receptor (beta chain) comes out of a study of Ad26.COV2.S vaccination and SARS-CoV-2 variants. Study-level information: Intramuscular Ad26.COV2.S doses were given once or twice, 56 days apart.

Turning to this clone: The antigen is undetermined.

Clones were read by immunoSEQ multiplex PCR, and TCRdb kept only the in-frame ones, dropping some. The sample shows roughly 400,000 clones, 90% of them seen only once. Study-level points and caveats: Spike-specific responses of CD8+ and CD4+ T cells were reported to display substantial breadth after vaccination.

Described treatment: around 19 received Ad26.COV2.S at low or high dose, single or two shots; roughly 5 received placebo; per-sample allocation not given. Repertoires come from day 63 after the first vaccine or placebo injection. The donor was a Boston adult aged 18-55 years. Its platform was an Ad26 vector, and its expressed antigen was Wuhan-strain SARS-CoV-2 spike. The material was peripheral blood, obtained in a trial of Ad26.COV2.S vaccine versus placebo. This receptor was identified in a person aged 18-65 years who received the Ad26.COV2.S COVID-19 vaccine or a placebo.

CDR3 in DNA: TGTGCCAGCAGCGTAGCAGCGGTTAGCACAGATACGCAGTATTTT. Translating it yields CASSVAAVSTDTQYF. The chain joins TRBV9 to TRBJ2-3; D perhaps matches TRBD2 (5 bases). Germline V gives CDR1 SGDLS, CDR2 YYNGEE. The germline V and J ends were trimmed by 0 bases and 0 bases, with 8 bases remaining between them. This CDR3 has 15 amino acids.